The subject of this entry is one T cell receptor beta chain. The data derive from a study of neoadjuvant anti-PD-1 for oral cavity cancer. The assay was immunoSEQ multiplex PCR, and TCRdb's table has in-frame clones only and misses some. This sample carries about 6,700 clones, about 78% of them seen once, and the ten largest clones take 3% to 4%. Blood cells were analyzed directly, without culture or expansion. Trimming shortened V by 5 bases and J by 0 bases, and 9 bases separated the two germline ends. This CDR3 spans 14 amino acids. Germline values: CDR1 SGHTA, CDR2 FQGTGA. The chain couples TRBV7-3 to TRBJ2-3; D not certain. Source: PBMCs, taken before nivolumab (anti-PD-1) treatment. The sequence was collected from a person between 40 and 85 years old with oral cavity squamous cell carcinoma. In DNA form, the CDR3 reads TGTGCCAGCAGCCCCTCCCACAGCACAGATACGCAGTATTTT. This gives the protein CASSPSHSTDTQYF.